The present TCR beta chain was sequenced within a study of cytomegalovirus exposure and HLA in healthy donors. General observations from the study: Researchers catalogued about 150 TCR beta chains as cytomegalovirus-associated.

Libraries were prepared by immunoSEQ multiplex PCR; TCRdb keeps only in-frame clonotypes and omits some of them. The data show roughly 280,000 clones, about 86% seen once. The V and J ends lost 4 bases and 5 bases respectively, with 11 bases between them. Germline lookup yields CDR1 SSHAT and CDR2 FNYEAQ (reference sequence). The CDR3 totals 13 residues. Of note for this clone: Antigen specificity is unknown.

The genes are TRBV7-7 and TRBJ1-1; weak D call: TRBD1 (5 bases). The TCR was taken from a woman between 18 and 29 years old in good health and CMV-seronegative. The specimen sequenced was PBMCs. This chain's CDR3 is CASSSSEGTEAFF. The DNA of the CDR3 is TGTGCCAGCAGCTCGTCGGAGGGGACTGAAGCTTTCTTT. Combining the CDR3 with reference TRBV7-7 and TRBJ1-1 gives the whole variable domain GAGVSQSPRYKVTKRGQDVTLRCDPISSHATLYWYQQALGQGPEFLTYFNYEAQPDKSGLPSDRFSAERPEGSISTLTIQRTEQRDSAMYRCASSSSEGTEAFFGQGTRLTVV.